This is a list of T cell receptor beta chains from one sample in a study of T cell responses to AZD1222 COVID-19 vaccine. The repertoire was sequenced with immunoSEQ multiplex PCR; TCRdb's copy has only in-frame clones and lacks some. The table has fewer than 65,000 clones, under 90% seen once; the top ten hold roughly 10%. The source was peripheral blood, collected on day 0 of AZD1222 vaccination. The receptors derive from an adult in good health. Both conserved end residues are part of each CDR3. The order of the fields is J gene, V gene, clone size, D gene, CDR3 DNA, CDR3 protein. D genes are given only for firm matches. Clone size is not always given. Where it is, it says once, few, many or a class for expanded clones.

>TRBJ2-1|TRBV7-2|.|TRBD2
TGTGCCAGCAGCCTCTCGACGTCTAGCGGGATATCTGAGCAGTTCTTC
CASSLSTSSGISEQFF
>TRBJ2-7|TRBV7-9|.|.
TGTGCCAGCAGCTTAATTCAGGTTCCGCAGTACTTC
CASSLIQVPQYF
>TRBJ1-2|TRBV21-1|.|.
TGTGCCAGCAGCGGGGCCCGCCAGGTGCCCTATGGCTACACCTTC
CASSGARQVPYGYTF
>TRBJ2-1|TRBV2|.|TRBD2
TGTGCCAGCAGTGAAGCGCTTCGGGGACTAGCGGGAAGGGGTGAGCAGTTCTTC
CASSEALRGLAGRGEQFF
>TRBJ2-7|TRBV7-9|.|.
TGTGCCAGCAGCCGCAGGGGCCAGGACTACGAGCAGTACTTC
CASSRRGQDYEQYF
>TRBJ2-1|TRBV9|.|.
TGTGCCAGCAGCGTAGAGTCAGCTTCCTACAATGAGCAGTTCTTC
CASSVESASYNEQFF
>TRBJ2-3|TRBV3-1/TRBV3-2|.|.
TGTGCCAGCAGCCAAGGACGCGGGAAGGCAGATACGCAGTATTTT
CASSQGRGKADTQYF
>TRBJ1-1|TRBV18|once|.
TGTGCCAGCTCAAGACAGGCTAACACTGAAGCTTTCTTT
CASSRQANTEAFF
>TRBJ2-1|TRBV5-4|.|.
TGTGCCAGCAGACGGTCGGACGGGGGCGGTGAATTCTTC
CASRRSDGGGEFF
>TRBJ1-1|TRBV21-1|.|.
TGTGCCAGCAGAGGGCAGGGCGGGAACACTGAAGCTTTCTTT
CASRGQGGNTEAFF
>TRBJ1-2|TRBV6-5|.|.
TGTGCCAGCAGTTACTCGAGACAGGAGGATGGCTACACCTTC
CASSYSRQEDGYTF
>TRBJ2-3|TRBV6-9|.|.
TGTGCCAGCAGACCCCTTCCCTGGGACGAGCGGCCGCCCACAGATACGCAGTATTTT
CASRPLPWDERPPTDTQYF
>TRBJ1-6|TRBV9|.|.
TGTGCCAGCAGCGCGGAGACAGCTATGAATTCACCCCTCCACTTT
CASSAETAMNSPLHF
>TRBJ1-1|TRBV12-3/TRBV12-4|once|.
TGTGCCACCCGGACCGGGTCTCCCACTGAAGCTTTCTTT
CATRTGSPTEAFF
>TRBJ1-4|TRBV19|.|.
TGTGCCAGTACCCCGGGGGACTCCGAAAGTGAAAAACTGTTTTTT
CASTPGDSESEKLFF
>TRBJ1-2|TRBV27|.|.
TGTGCCAGCAGTGCGGACTTCTATGGCTACACCTTC
CASSADFYGYTF
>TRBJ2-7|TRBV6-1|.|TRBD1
TGTGCCAGCAGTCCCGGGACAGGGTTCGAGCAGTACTTC
CASSPGTGFEQYF
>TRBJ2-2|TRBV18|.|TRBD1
TGTGCCAGCTCACCAGACGGGACAGGGGTCACCGGGGAGCTGTTTTTT
CASSPDGTGVTGELFF
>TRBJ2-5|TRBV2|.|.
TGTGCCAGCAGCCGAGGGGGTTTGCAACAAGAGACCCAGTACTTC
CASSRGGLQQETQYF
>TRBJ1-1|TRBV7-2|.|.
TGTGCCAGCAGCTTTGACGGGCGGAACACTGAAGCTTTCTTT
CASSFDGRNTEAFF
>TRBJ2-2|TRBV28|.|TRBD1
TGTGCCATCGACAGGGGCATAAACACCGGGGAGCTGTTTTTT
CAIDRGINTGELFF
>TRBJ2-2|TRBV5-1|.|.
TGCGCCAGCAGCTTTGAGGTTTTTTGGGTTCCGTCCGGGACTCACACCGGGGAGCTGTTTTTT
CASSFEVFWVPSGTHTGELFF
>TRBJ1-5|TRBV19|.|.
TGTGCCAGTAGTAATCGACGCACAGGCACTCAGCCCCAGCATTTT
CASSNRRTGTQPQHF
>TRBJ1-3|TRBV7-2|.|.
TGTGCCAGCAGCTTTCAGGGGTCCTCTGGAAACACCATATATTTT
CASSFQGSSGNTIYF
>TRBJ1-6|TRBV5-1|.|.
TGCGCCAGCAGCTTGGAGGGCAGGGGAGCCTATAATTCACCCCTCCACTTT
CASSLEGRGAYNSPLHF
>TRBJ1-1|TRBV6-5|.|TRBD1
TGTGCCAGCAGTTACTCAAAACAGGGGATGACTGAAGCTTTCTTT
CASSYSKQGMTEAFF
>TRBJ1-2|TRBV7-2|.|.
TGTGCCAGCAGCTTAGCTGCCCGGGGGCGGGATGGCTACACCTTC
CASSLAARGRDGYTF
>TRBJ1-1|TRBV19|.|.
TGTGCCAGTAGTATACAACAGGGATTAGTAGGCGGTACTGAAGCTTTCTTT
CASSIQQGLVGGTEAFF
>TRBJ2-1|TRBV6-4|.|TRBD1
TGTGCCAGCAGTGAAGTATCGGGACAGGGGTTCGATGAGCAGTTCTTC
CASSEVSGQGFDEQFF
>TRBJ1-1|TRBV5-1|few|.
TGCGCCAGCAGCCCTGGAGGTAGCTCGAACACTGAAGCTTTCTTT
CASSPGGSSNTEAFF
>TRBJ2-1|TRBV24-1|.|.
TGTGCCACCAGTGATTCAGGGAGCTCCTACAATGAGCAGTTCTTC
CATSDSGSSYNEQFF
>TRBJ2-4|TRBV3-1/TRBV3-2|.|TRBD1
TGTGCCAGCAGCTCGCCGGGACAGAAAAACATTCAGTACTTC
CASSSPGQKNIQYF
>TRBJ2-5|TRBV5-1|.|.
TGCGCCAGCAGCTCCCTACAGGGTCAGCAAGAGACCCAGTACTTC
CASSSLQGQQETQYF
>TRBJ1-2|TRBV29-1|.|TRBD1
TGCAGCGGTGTGCAACAGGGGGCGCGAGGCTACACCTTC
CSGVQQGARGYTF